This T cell receptor (beta chain) was documented in a study of CD8 T cells in Susac syndrome. About the research overall: Patients with Susac syndrome, at blood draw, were therapy-naive, on corticosteroids, or on intravenous immunoglobulin alone.

An input of about 0.5 to 1 ug of RNA was subjected to reverse transcription using random hexamers. Coverage of TCR beta CDR3 amplification by immunoSEQ multiplex PCR extended to 54 Vbeta and 13 Jbeta. A single record per CDR3 protein comes from TCRdb applying MiXCR to the immunoSEQ multiplex PCR reads. The data show roughly 100,000 distinct CDR3 sequences, with around 94% seen just once and about 0.41% held by the top ten. Germline V gene data show CDR1 as DFQATT and CDR2 as SNEGSKA (reference sequence). Deletions cut 0 bases from V and 4 bases from J, with 13 bases between. This CDR3 has 14 amino acids.

The clonotype originates from a human donor with Susac syndrome. The sample consisted of CD8+ T cells from PBMCs. The chain combines TRBV20-1 with TRBJ2-7; D is possibly TRBD2 (5 bases). This chain's CDR3 is CSARDREIGYEQYF. In DNA form, the CDR3 reads TGCAGTGCTAGAGATCGGGAAATAGGTTACGAGCAGTACTTC.